The 17 T cell receptor beta chains listed next were all sequenced from one sample in a study of blood T cell repertoires in COVID-19. Assay: immunoSEQ multiplex PCR; the TCRdb copy retains only in-frame clones and omits some. Among under 85,000 clones listed, approximately 90% were seen once. Sequenced material: peripheral blood. The receptors shown here come from a man in his 70s with active or convalescent COVID-19.

In this sample, this clone turned up a few times. V and J are TRBV30 and TRBJ1-5; 7 bases are a match to TRBD1. Germline V lookup: CDR1 GTSNPN, CDR2 SVGIG (reference sequence). The CDR3 covers 14 residues. Trimming at V came to 2 bases and at J to 11 bases, leaving 12 bases not matched to a gene. Written as DNA, the CDR3 is TGTGCCTGGAGTTATACAGGGGCTAGGATGACCCAGCATTTT. Protein product: CAWSYTGARMTQHF.

The rearrangement links TRBV28 to TRBJ2-5; 8 bases line up with TRBD2. Germline V gene data show CDR1 as MDHEN and CDR2 as SYDVKM. V lost 2 bases and J lost 5; bases outside the gene matches: 13. The CDR3 totals 17 residues. The DNA of the CDR3 is TGTGCCAGCAGTTTAATATTTACAGCGGGGGATAGGGAGACCCAGTACTTC. Residues: CASSLIFTAGDRETQYF.

The chain carries TRBV4-1 and TRBJ2-3; 7 bases align to TRBD2. Losses at the gene ends were 4 bases for V and 4 bases for J; bases not matched to a gene: 5. This CDR3 region has 14 residues. The germline gives CDR1 MGHRA, CDR2 YSYEKL. CDR3 DNA sequence: TGCGCCAGCAGCCTTAGCGGGTTCGCAGATACGCAGTATTTT. Residues: CASSLSGFADTQYF.

V and J are TRBV13 and TRBJ1-1; D not resolved. Germline V gives CDR1 PRHDT, CDR2 FYEKMQ (reference sequence). Trimming cost V 5 bases and J 3 bases, with 7 bases left between them. CDR3 length: 12 residues. The CDR3 here is CASSRRDTEAFF. The CDR3 DNA sequence: TGTGCCAGCAGCCGCCGGGACACTGAAGCTTTCTTT. Filled out from reference TRBV13 and TRBJ1-1, the complete variable domain reads AAGVIQSPRHLIKEKRETATLKCYPIPRHDTVYWYQQGPGQDPQFLISFYEKMQSDKGSIPDRFSAQQFSDYHSELNMSSLELGDSALYFCASSRRDTEAFFGQGTRLTVV.

The chain joins TRBV14 to TRBJ1-2; D gene ambiguous. The ends were cut back, 5 bases at V and 1 base at J, with 8 bases in the middle. Germline lookup yields CDR1 SGHDN and CDR2 FVKESK. CDR3 size: 13 residues. The CDR3 is CASSGRDNYGYTF. CDR3 sequence (DNA): TGTGCCAGCAGCGGCCGGGATAACTATGGCTACACCTTC.

CDR3 region: CASRFRGSNYGYTF. The CDR3 DNA reads TGTGCCAGCAGGTTCCGGGGTTCTAACTATGGCTACACCTTC. This chain joins TRBV6-5 and TRBJ1-2; unclear D gene. The CDR3 sequence is 14 residues long. CDR1 is MNHEY, CDR2 SVGAGI, per germline. Trimming removed 6 bases at V and 0 bases at J, with 11 bases between.

This clone occurred once. The chain's CDR3 is CASSYFMNTEAFF. CDR3 nucleotide sequence: TGTGCCAGCAGCTACTTCATGAACACTGAAGCTTTCTTT. The chain carries TRBV5-5 and TRBJ1-1; D is undetermined. V was trimmed by 3 bases and J by 0 bases, leaving 6 bases between them. The CDR3 is 13 amino acids. The V gene's germline CDR1 is SGHKS and CDR2 YYEKEE (reference sequence).

This clone has only one observation. The chain has TRBV4-1 and TRBJ2-2; D possibly corresponds to TRBD1 (5 bases). The CDR3 has 15 residues. Germline CDR1 MGHRA, CDR2 YSYEKL. V lost 3 bases and J lost 0, with 8 bases in between. The CDR3 bases are TGCGCCAGCAGCCACGCAGGGTCGAACACCGGGGAGCTGTTTTTT. Its translation is CASSHAGSNTGELFF.

Points on this clone: Other DNA sequences in this specimen translate into the identical CDR3. This chain joins TRBV28 and TRBJ1-1; weak D call: TRBD1 (5 bases). Trimming left V 5 bases short and J 1 base short, with 14 bases between. CDR1 is MDHEN and CDR2 is SYDVKM in the germline V gene. CDR3 length: 15 amino acids. The CDR3 loop reads CASSPRGGGNTEAFF. The CDR3 DNA reads TGTGCCAGCAGTCCTCGTGGGGGAGGGAACACTGAAGCTTTCTTT.

This clone was seen only once. The junction and the germline gene differ at one end; a read error may be behind it. The chain employs TRBV6-2 or TRBV6-3 and TRBJ2-1; 9 bases match TRBD1. CDR1 is MNHEY, CDR2 SVGEGT, per germline. The CDR3 runs 16 residues. CDR3 loop: CASRYSSQGAYNEQFF. The CDR3 DNA follows: TGTGCCAGCAGGTACTCTTCACAGGGGGCTTACAATGAGCAGTTCTTC.

This chain links TRBV5-1 with TRBJ2-3; D unresolved. The V end lost 0 bases, the J end lost 6 bases, and 11 bases lay between the germline ends. This CDR3 contains 14 residues. From germline, CDR1 is SGHRS and CDR2 YFSETQ. DNA for the CDR3: TGCGCCAGCAGCTTGGCCGTGCCTCGGGATACGCAGTATTTT. Translating gives CASSLAVPRDTQYF.

V and J are TRBV28 and TRBJ1-6, with D hard to call. There are 15 residues in the CDR3. Between the trimmed V and J ends, which lost 7 bases and 8 bases, there was a span of 18 bases. Germline assignment: CDR1 MDHEN and CDR2 SYDVKM. CDR3 amino acids: CASTFISETYSPLHF. The DNA for the CDR3 is TGTGCCAGCACCTTTATATCAGAAACCTATTCACCCCTCCACTTT.

This clone came up once. The J gene is TRBJ1-2, the V gene TRBV6-5; 7 bases are shared with TRBD1. The CDR3 extends over 15 amino acids. The trim removed 5 bases at V and 5 bases at J, leaving 11 bases unmatched. Looked up from germline, CDR1 is MNHEY and CDR2 is SVGAGI. The CDR3 region is CASSPGAGQFYGYTF. CDR3 coding DNA: TGTGCCAGCAGTCCCGGGGCGGGACAGTTTTATGGCTACACCTTC.

J is TRBJ1-1 and V is TRBV5-1, with a possible D match to TRBD1 (6 bases). V dropped 3 bases and J dropped 5 bases, with 11 bases sitting between them. The CDR3 length is 13 residues. Germline CDR1 and CDR2: SGHRS and YFSETQ. The CDR3 bases are TGCGCCAGCAGCTGGACAGACCAGACTGAAGCTTTCTTT. Translating gives CASSWTDQTEAFF.

The V gene is TRBV9, the J gene TRBJ1-5; weak D call: TRBD1 (5 bases). V was cut by 4 bases and J by 6 bases, with 14 bases left in between. The CDR3 spans 14 residues. Looked up from germline, CDR1 is SGDLS and CDR2 is YYNGEE. The CDR3 DNA reads TGTGCCAGCAGCCCCTGGGGGGAGGGTCAGCCCCAGCATTTT. This codes for CASSPWGEGQPQHF.

This chain connects TRBV6-1 to TRBJ1-6, with D maybe TRBD1 (6 bases). CDR3 length: 20 residues. Germline assignment: CDR1 MNHNS and CDR2 SASEGT. The V and J ends lost 1 base and 0 bases respectively, with 19 bases between them. CDR3 DNA: TGTGCCAGCAGTGAAGACAGGGTTTTTGTAGTGAGCTCCTATAATTCACCCCTCCACTTT. Translated: CASSEDRVFVVSSYNSPLHF.

The chain has TRBV27 and TRBJ2-7, with a possible D match to TRBD2 (6 bases). Between the trimmed V and J ends, which lost 5 bases and 2 bases, there was a span of 19 bases. CDR1 is MNHEY, CDR2 SMNVEV, per germline (reference sequence). The CDR3 consists of 16 residues. This CDR3 is CASSPGRGNKAYEQYF. In DNA form, the CDR3 reads TGTGCCAGCAGTCCCGGGAGAGGAAACAAGGCCTACGAGCAGTACTTC.